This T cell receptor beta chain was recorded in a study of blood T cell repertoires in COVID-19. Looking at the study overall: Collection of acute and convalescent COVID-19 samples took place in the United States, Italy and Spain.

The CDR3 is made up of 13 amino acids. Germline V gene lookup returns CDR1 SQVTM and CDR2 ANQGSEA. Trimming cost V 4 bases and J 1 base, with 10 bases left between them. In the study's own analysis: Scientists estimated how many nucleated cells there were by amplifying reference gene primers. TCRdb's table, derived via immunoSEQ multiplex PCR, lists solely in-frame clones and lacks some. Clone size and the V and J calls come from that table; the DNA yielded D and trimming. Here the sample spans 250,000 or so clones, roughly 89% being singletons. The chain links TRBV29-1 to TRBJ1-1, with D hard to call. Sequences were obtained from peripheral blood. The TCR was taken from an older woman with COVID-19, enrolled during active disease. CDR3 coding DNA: TGCAGCGTTGGGAGGTGGGAGAACACTGAAGCTTTCTTT. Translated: CSVGRWENTEAFF.